What follows describes a single T cell receptor beta chain. Its matching antigen is unknown. Use of 60 Vbeta and 13 Jbeta primers characterized the PCR. Profiled with immunoSEQ multiplex PCR; TCRdb holds only in-frame clones, not every one. The table includes about 190,000 clones, 75% to 85% detected once. Germline CDR1 reads MDHEN; CDR2 reads SYDVKM. This CDR3 has 14 residues. V was shortened by 3 bases and J by 5 bases, with 13 bases between the two germline ends. The data stem from a study of cytomegalovirus exposure and HLA in healthy donors. General study results and limits: The classifier, whose performance was assessed in both the original and validation cohorts, reportedly diagnosed cytomegalovirus status with high specificity and sensitivity. A later analysis linked 15,000 to 20,000 TCR beta sequences to HLA alleles at 0.05 false discovery rate. According to the study, 150 to 200 TCR beta chains were cytomegalovirus-associated. In an earlier analysis, in several hundred donors, most V segments appeared productive either ~87% or ~30% of the time.

This chain connects TRBV28 to TRBJ1-2, with D possibly matching TRBD1 (6 bases). Sequenced sample: PBMCs. This TCR came from a woman in her twenties or thirties in good health and CMV-seronegative. CDR3 DNA sequence: TGTGCCAGCAGTTTTCGCCCAACAGGGTATGGCTACACCTTC. Translation gives CASSFRPTGYGYTF.